This T cell receptor (beta chain) was sequenced in a study of cytomegalovirus exposure and HLA in healthy donors (dated by TCRdb to about 2017). Turning to the overall study: In an earlier analysis of some 610 of the donors, approximately 260 Gb of sequence data and 117 million unique TCR beta sequences from roughly 190 million T cells were reported. Approximately 300 gigabases of sequencing data and roughly 90 million unique TCR sequences were included in an early release covering about 600 HLA-typed donors. Of the roughly 390 genotyped donors, less than 85% were placed in the genetic ancestry cluster associated with self-reported Caucasian donors. The study was designed to test whether signatures of past pathogen exposure could be identified by cataloging public T cell receptors. Using immunosequencing, the study profiled T cell repertoires from 500 to 800 subjects and related those repertoires to cytomegalovirus serostatus. A separate validation cohort of 100 to 150 different subjects was used in addition to the 666-subject first cohort. To predict cytomegalovirus infection status, the study combined high-throughput TCR immunosequencing, statistical association of individual TCRs with disease status, and machine learning. In a later analysis, previously published TCR beta repertoires from several hundred donors were re-analyzed and high-resolution HLA genotyping was added so that TCR occurrence patterns could be studied. In the later analysis, no new phenotypic data were used to find candidate immune exposures; instead, reliance was placed on TCR beta sequences and their occurrence across donors. To decide whether each TCR beta V gene segment behaved as functional or pseudogenic, an earlier analysis of approximately 590 of the donors relied on high-throughput TCR beta sequencing. Donor age, sex, ethnicity and CMV serostatus were compiled alongside the repertoire data. A later genetic analysis took genome-wide SNP genotypes for about 55% of the 666 donors and used that subset as a discovery cohort. All discovery cohort repertoires had been generated on a single sequencing platform. HLA typing included class I and class II loci at four-digit resolution. The number of donors typed differed by locus, with about 629-630 for A, B, C, DRB1 and DQB1, around 560 for DQA1, 600 to 610 for DPA1, and roughly 450 for DPB1. Because of strong linkage in the cohort, four or five DR-DQ haplotypes were treated as single units for association and clustering. On average, roughly 250,000 unique TCR beta nucleotide sequences were sequenced per donor among about 400 genotyped donors of the cohort, with roughly 18% of those sequences being non-productive.

In total, roughly 670 healthy bone marrow donors made up the cohort. Cohort members were all nominally healthy when sampled, although unrecorded immune exposures were likely present. The donor tested CMV seronegative and was one of the 352 seronegative cohort members. Each donor provided a peripheral blood sample, and peripheral blood mononuclear cells were used for TCR beta sequencing. Genomic DNA was extracted from the blood cell samples with the Qiagen DNeasy Blood Extraction Kit. Libraries were built with the immunoSEQ multiplex PCR assay. The multiplex PCR relied on a mix of 60 forward primers for TCR Vbeta segments and 13 reverse primers for TCR Jbeta segments. A multiplex PCR assay on genomic DNA amplified the CDR3 region of rearranged TCR beta genes. The Illumina HiSeq System was used to sequence the amplified TCR beta libraries as 87-base-pair reads. As for the original processing: A later analysis tallied roughly 80 million unique TCR beta chains across the 640 or so repertoires, and approximately 9.9 million of those chains were shared by two or more donors. To remove PCR and sequencing errors, raw reads were error-corrected and collapsed into unique sequences using a nearest-neighbor algorithm that merged closely related sequences. CDR3 sequences were aligned to IMGT reference sequences to assign V, D and J gene segments. For a sequence to be retained, at least a six-nucleotide match to both a V gene segment and a J gene segment was required. A rearrangement was called productive if the CDR3 had no stop codons and remained in frame with V and J, and every other rearrangement was called non-productive. Following IMGT convention, CDR3 was defined as the stretch from the second conserved V-encoded cysteine up to the conserved J-encoded phenylalanine. The earlier analysis of 500 to 650 of the donors excluded any sequence lacking an unambiguous match to a single V gene segment. In an earlier analysis of almost 600 of the donors, a V segment was called functional when productive rearrangements were above 56.7%, and segregating when the standard deviation between donors exceeded 5%. To diagnose cytomegalovirus status from the catalog of TCR beta chain sequences, a statistical classification framework was built. A later analysis assigned V and J genes by comparing TCR nucleotide sequences with IMGT/GENE-DB human TR gene sequences. Using the TCRdist pipeline, a later analysis assigned CDR3 sequences along with most-parsimonious VDJ recombination scenarios. In a later analysis, each TCR beta chain was defined by its CDR3 amino acid sequence together with its V-gene family, and reads lacking a unique V-gene family were excluded. A later analysis removed 500 to 650 highly shared, low-generation-probability nucleotide sequences to deal with suspected cross-contamination and a sequencing artifact. For each public chain, a later analysis derived a clonal expansion index from normalized ranks of inferred template counts within each repertoire. Generation probabilities in a later analysis came from a VDJ recombination model fitted to out-of-frame rearrangements, and those results were checked against IGoR. Hypergeometric tests were used in a later analysis to score TCR-TCR, TCR-HLA and TCR-CMV co-occurrence, with a repertoire-size bias correction applied to the TCR pairs. False discovery rates were estimated in a later analysis by permuting HLA or CMV assignments 20 times. In a later analysis, co-occurring TCRs were grouped using DBSCAN, with TCRdist sequence similarity added in when clustering inside HLA-allele-positive subsets. Repertoires with fewer than 30,000 or more than 120,000 public chains were left out of co-occurrence clustering, as were four to six repertoires with anomalous nucleotide sharing. TCRdb holds this immuneACCESS table with in-frame rearrangements only. Some clones are missing; in checked studies, unresolved V genes explain under half, and the rest has no known cause. V, J and clone size were drawn from that table, and D and trimming were deduced from the DNA. In all, the sample holds some 200,000 clones, and around 73% of those were seen once. Together, the top ten hold approximately 3% of the sample.

Study-level results and caveats: When HLA alleles, especially DR and DQ, strongly co-occurred, attributing TCR associations to individual alleles was difficult. A later genetic analysis reported fewer N-insertions in productive TCRs among donors in an Asian-associated ancestry cluster than the approximately 700-donor mean. Because counts were too low, roughly 16 rarely observed V segments, including chromosome 9 orphons, were excluded from the earlier analysis of around 640 of the donors. The authors suggested that the approach could potentially be generalized to other disease states and immunological phenotypes. CMV serostatus was the only immune exposure information available for the cohort. The study gave a list of under 200 TCR beta chains associated with cytomegalovirus. At a false discovery rate of 0.05, a later analysis linked 16,951 TCR beta sequences to specific HLA alleles. A few of the identified cytomegalovirus-associated TCR beta chains were confirmed in vitro to be specific for cytomegalovirus antigens. According to a later analysis, TCR association rates differed among HLA loci, with DRB1 alleles showing the most associated TCRs and HLA-C alleles showing the fewest. V-gene and J-gene trimming of TCR beta chains was associated with a missense DCLRE1C variant in a later genetic analysis, and the association was replicated in an independent cohort. Because some donors lacked HLA typing at each locus, the association tests relied only on the typed subset. In a later analysis, HLA-associated TCR beta chains were found to be more clonally expanded and to have lower generation probabilities than equally common non-associated chains. The classifier was reported to diagnose cytomegalovirus status with high specificity and sensitivity in both the original and validation cohorts. This cohort had only TCR beta chains sequenced, and the lack of alpha or paired-chain data limited which features could be detected. Some IMGT-functional V segments, including TRBV6-2 and TRBV6-3, could not be told apart with the 87-base-pair reads, so those segments were excluded. While some public TCRs were present in many individuals, most TCR sequences turned up only very rarely across donors. Sequencing depth was assumed to be roughly uniform across donors in the presence/absence analyses, though that assumption may not hold. In an earlier analysis of roughly 500 of the donors, most TCR beta V segments appeared in productive rearrangements about 87% or about 30% of the time, broadly matching IMGT annotations. Linkage disequilibrium might explain the correlated functional status among segregating V segments, but an unknown experimental factor could not be ruled out. A later analysis found that most CMV-associated TCR beta chains appeared HLA-restricted, with HLA associations seemingly driven largely by CMV exposure. Several of the top co-occurrence clusters appeared to be linked to parvovirus B19, influenza, CMV and Epstein-Barr virus, according to a later analysis. A further reported finding was that TCR beta sequences accurately predicted the HLA-A and HLA-B alleles for most subjects in the first cohort. A cluster of highly shared sequence variants was judged likely to represent a technical artifact of the sequencing pipeline.

Germline trimming: 4 bases from V, 3 bases from J; junction bases outside gene matches: 6. Inclusive of the bounding cysteine and phenylalanine, the CDR3 is 14 residues long. Left in the record is the CDR3 DNA by itself, 42 bases read in frame from the first base. According to the germline V gene, CDR1 reads MDHEN and CDR2 reads SYDVKM. Worth noting for this clone: Its antigen target is currently unknown. Base-call qualities are not available, and no considerably larger clone is one nucleotide away.

Sequenced: PBMCs. The clonotype comes from a woman aged 25-40 years in good health and CMV-seronegative. This chain joins TRBV28 to TRBJ2-7, with 7 bases aligning to TRBD1. CDR3 sequence: CASSSLGTDYEQYF. Here is the DNA: TGTGCCAGCAGTTCACTTGGGACAGACTACGAGCAGTACTTC. Beyond the CDR3, the reference TRBV28 and TRBJ2-7 genes provide the residues; the full variable domain reads: DVKVTQSSRYLVKRTGEKVFLECVQDMDHENMFWYRQDPGLGLRLIYFSYDVKMKEKGDIPEGYSVSREKKERFSLILESASTNQTSMYLCASSSLGTDYEQYFGPGTRLTVT.